This T cell receptor (beta chain) was observed in a study of graft-versus-host responses after intestinal transplantation. Study-level background: Following induction with anti-thymocyte globulin, all recipients were given tacrolimus and steroids for two to three years.

General study points: Association was observed between peak circulating GvH clone levels and early post-transplant HvG declines. GvH clones were identified in recipient marrow, with some first appearing in ileum or blood.

Processed graft tissue released its intraepithelial and lamina propria lymphocytes. About this clone itself: The antigen is unknown.

Generated by immunoSEQ multiplex PCR, the TCRdb table keeps only in-frame clones and is missing some. The sample yields around 15,000 clones, about 68% seen once. The starting material was ileum tissue, obtained approximately 670 days after intestinal transplantation. The sequence came from a human patient who received an intestinal transplant, so some T cells may come from the graft donor.

The CDR3 bases are TGTGCCAGCAGTGCCGGGACTGCAACTAATGAAAAACTGTTTTTT. Translating it yields CASSAGTATNEKLFF. This chain connects TRBV6-5 to TRBJ1-4, with D maybe TRBD1 (5 bases). Deletions cut 5 bases from V and 0 bases from J, with 10 bases between. Germline CDR1 reads MNHEY; CDR2 reads SVGAGI. This CDR3 contains 15 residues.